The source of this T cell receptor beta chain is a study of CD8 T cells in Susac syndrome (dated by TCRdb to the late 2010s). Turning to the overall study: Whether CD8+ T cell activation and differentiation in Susac syndrome was antigen driven was tested using repertoire sequencing. The study compared CD8+ T cell repertoire clonality among 12 healthy donors, approximately 14 Susac syndrome patients and 15 multiple sclerosis patients.

Study-wide findings and limitations: The number of individuals in the TCR sequencing and HLA analysis was recognized as being relatively small.

Peripheral blood CD8+ and CD4+ T cells from healthy donors, Susac syndrome patients and multiple sclerosis patients were profiled using high-throughput TCR beta sequencing. Healthy donors were included as age- and sex-matched controls. Bulk CD8+ and CD4+ T cells were purified by magnetic negative isolation, whereas CD8+ TEMRA cells were enriched by FACS. Blood was drawn into EDTA tubes, processed within 24 hours, and PBMCs were isolated by density gradient centrifugation. PBMCs destined for TCR sequencing were cryopreserved in liquid nitrogen and later thawed in a 37 °C water bath. The sorted or isolated CD4+, CD8+ and CD8+ TEMRA cells had a purity of 90% or higher. RNA was extracted using the RNeasy kit, and roughly 0.5 to 1 microgram was reverse transcribed with random hexamers. The immunoSEQ multiplex PCR assay, which covers 54 Vbeta and 13 Jbeta segments, was used to amplify TCR beta CDR3 regions. PCR amplification bias was corrected using a synthetic template baseline for primer optimization and computational correction. The authors' analysis ran thus. Only productive sequences were kept, with reads annotated to V, D and J genes according to IMGT and analyzed in immunoSEQ Analyzer. Clonality was computed as one minus Shannon entropy normalized by log2 of the number of productive unique sequences. For each patient and control, public and private clones were evaluated among the 100 most prevalent clones. A clone was defined as Susac-specific if it was absent from the healthy and MS cohorts, from approximately 980 published viral clones and from other ImmuneACCESS disease sequences. Clones were called with MiXCR by TCRdb after fastp trimmed the public reads at Q25, and only in-frame beta chains were retained. Each entry is one CDR3 protein sequence, shown with its most common DNA and genes. These V and J calls derive from TCRdb rather than the authors' analysis. The sample profile shows 130,000 to 150,000 distinct CDR3 sequences; 94% of them were found once. The biggest ten clones account for 0.27% of the sample.

As concerns this clonotype: Its recognized antigen is unknown. Base-call qualities are not available, and no considerably larger clone is one nucleotide away.

The specimen was CD8+ T cells from PBMCs. This TCR derives from a human donor in good health.

The CDR3 in this case is CASDDRGFEAFF. The nucleotides are TGTGCCTCTGACGACAGGGGATTCGAAGCTTTCTTT. The V gene is TRBV30 and the J gene is TRBJ1-1; a stretch of 8 junction bases matches TRBD1. The CDR3 starts with the cysteine, ends with the phenylalanine, and has 12 residues. Solely the CDR3 DNA is kept, with 36 bases framed from the first base. Clipping removes 7 bases from V and 8 bases from J, with 9 as the unmatched junction base count. The germline V gene (reference sequence) sets CDR1 to GTSNPN and CDR2 to SVGIG.